These 23 T cell receptor beta chains originate from one sample sequenced in a study of blood T cell repertoires in COVID-19. Produced via immunoSEQ multiplex PCR; TCRdb's table is partial and in-frame only. The data show just over 90,000 clones, with about nine tenths seen just once and roughly 1.5% held by the top ten. The sample was peripheral blood. The receptors derive from a human donor with active COVID-19. The donor label of this sample is uncertain.

The V and J genes are TRBV19 and TRBJ2-6; D may be TRBD1 (8 bases). There are 17 residues in the CDR3. Trimming stripped 2 bases from V and 2 bases from J, with 13 bases between. Germline-derived CDR1 and CDR2 are LNHDA and SQIVND (reference sequence). The CDR3 nucleotides are TGTGCCAGTAGTATAACAGGGGGAGGGACTGGGGCCAACGTCCTGACTTTC. Protein product: CASSITGGGTGANVLTF.

This chain links TRBV5-4 with TRBJ2-7, with D possibly matching TRBD2 (6 bases). CDR3 length equals 15 residues. Looked up from germline, CDR1 is SGHNT and CDR2 is YYREEE (reference sequence). The V end lost 3 bases, the J end lost 0 bases, and 13 bases lay between the germline ends. The CDR3 region has the DNA TGTGCCAGCAGCTGGGGGGACGGGTTCTCCTACGAGCAGTACTTC. This translates into CASSWGDGFSYEQYF.

The gene calls are TRBV7-9 and TRBJ1-6, with D perhaps TRBD1 (5 bases). There are 15 residues in the CDR3. CDR1 and CDR2 (germline): SEHNR, FQNEAQ (reference sequence). The V and J ends lost 1 base and 7 bases respectively, with 11 bases between them. The CDR3 DNA sequence: TGTGCCAGCAGCTTAGTGGGGGGAGCCAATTCACCCCTCCACTTT. It yields the protein CASSLVGGANSPLHF.

The CDR3 DNA is TGTGCCAGCGGAAACGTAGGGCTAGCGGGGAAAGAGACCCAGTACTTC. The encoded protein is CASGNVGLAGKETQYF. This chain links TRBV7-8 with TRBJ2-5, with 9 bases identical to TRBD2. Germline assignment: CDR1 SGHVS and CDR2 FQNEAQ. V dropped 8 bases and J dropped 3; count of bases not matched to a gene: 13. There are 16 residues in the CDR3.

The rearrangement joins TRBV6-1 to TRBJ1-3; 7 bases fit TRBD1. Losses at the gene ends were 1 base for V and 4 bases for J; bases not matched to a gene: 4. CDR3 size: 15 residues. CDR1 MNHNS and CDR2 SASEGT come from the germline V gene. The CDR3 protein is CASSEDGRGGNTIYF. The CDR3 bases are TGTGCCAGCAGTGAAGATGGCAGGGGGGGAAACACCATATATTTT.

Only one count was recorded for this clone. This rearrangement joins TRBV3-1 (or the pseudogene TRBV3-2) to TRBJ2-1; 8 bases are a match to TRBD1. Trimming at V came to 5 bases and at J to 4 bases, leaving 7 bases not matched to a gene. The CDR3 sequence is 15 residues long. Germline loops: CDR1 LGHDT, CDR2 YNNKEL (reference sequence). CDR3 in DNA: TGTGCCAGCAGCTCCCGGGGACAGGATTACAATGAGCAGTTCTTC. Residues: CASSSRGQDYNEQFF.

The chain recombines TRBV18 with TRBJ2-1, with D possibly matching TRBD1 (5 bases). Per the germline V gene, CDR1 is KGHSH and CDR2 is LQKENI. The CDR3 consists of 15 residues. The germline V and J ends were trimmed by 4 bases and 6 bases, with 16 bases remaining between them. CDR3: CASSLASRQLNEQFF. DNA of the CDR3: TGTGCCAGCTCACTGGCATCTAGACAGCTCAATGAGCAGTTCTTC.

This chain joins TRBV7-2 and TRBJ1-3; 8 positions agree with TRBD1. Looked up from germline, CDR1 is SGHTA and CDR2 is FQGNSA. With 2 bases clipped from V and 2 bases from J, the junction kept 2 bases outside the gene matches. This CDR3 is 15 amino acids long. In DNA, the CDR3 is TGTGCCAGCAGCTTACGACAGGGGACTGGAAACACCATATATTTT. It yields the protein CASSLRQGTGNTIYF. The variable domain in full, with the rest retrieved from reference TRBV7-2 and TRBJ1-3, is GAGVSQSPSNKVTEKGKDVELRCDPISGHTALYWYRQSLGQGLEFLIYFQGNSAPDKSGLPSDRFSAERTGGSVSTLTIQRTQQEDSAVYLCASSLRQGTGNTIYFGEGSWLTVV.

This chain joins TRBV19 and TRBJ2-7; 8 positions agree with TRBD1. The CDR3 is made up of 17 amino acids. Germline CDR1 LNHDA, CDR2 SQIVND (reference sequence). With 5 bases clipped from V and 2 bases from J, the junction kept 14 bases outside the gene matches. The CDR3 DNA sequence: TGTGCCAGTAGTGACGAGGGGGGACAGGACCCTACCTACGAGCAGTACTTC. This translates into CASSDEGGQDPTYEQYF.

In nucleotides, the CDR3 is TGTGCCAGCAGCTTGCTACAGCTACAAAGCACAGATACGCAGTATTTT. Translation gives CASSLLQLQSTDTQYF. The chain is built from TRBV5-6 and TRBJ2-3; D uncertain. CDR1 and CDR2 from the germline V gene are SGHDT and YYEEEE. The CDR3 consists of 16 residues. Trimming left V 1 base short and J 0 bases short, with 12 bases between.

V is TRBV15 and J is TRBJ1-1, with TRBD1 matching 7 bases. From germline, CDR1 is LNHNV and CDR2 YYDKDF (reference sequence). The ends lost 2 bases at V and 0 bases at J; junction bases unmatched: 12. The CDR3 has 18 amino acids. The CDR3 DNA sequence: TGTGCCACCAGCAGACCCCAGGAGAGAGGGACAGTGAACACTGAAGCTTTCTTT. Translation gives CATSRPQERGTVNTEAFF.

The chain has TRBV6-6 and TRBJ2-1; D unresolved. V lost 0 bases and J 5 bases, leaving 8 bases between the germline ends. This CDR3 is 14 amino acids long. In germline, CDR1 is MNHNY, CDR2 SVGAGI (reference sequence). CDR3 sequence reads: CASSYSTLDNEQFF. CDR3 nucleotide sequence: TGTGCCAGCAGTTACTCGACCCTAGACAATGAGCAGTTCTTC.

The chain carries TRBV7-7 and TRBJ2-5, with 7 positions matching TRBD2. V lost 5 bases to trimming and J lost 2 bases; unmatched junction nucleotides: 8. This CDR3 contains 15 residues. The germline V gene has CDR1 SSHAT and CDR2 FNYEAQ (reference sequence). CDR3 sequence: CASSLLPGLQETQYF. The CDR3 region has the DNA TGTGCCAGCAGCCTATTACCGGGACTACAAGAGACCCAGTACTTC. Complete variable domain (other parts from reference TRBV7-7 and TRBJ2-5): GAGVSQSPRYKVTKRGQDVTLRCDPISSHATLYWYQQALGQGPEFLTYFNYEAQPDKSGLPSDRFSAERPEGSISTLTIQRTEQRDSAMYRCASSLLPGLQETQYFGPGTRLLVL.

The chain uses TRBV9 and TRBJ1-3; no reliable D call. The CDR3 extends over 15 amino acids. V lost 0 bases and J 0 bases, leaving 7 bases between the germline ends. Germline V CDR1 and CDR2: SGDLS, YYNGEE. CDR3 in amino acids: CASSVGGYSGNTIYF. CDR3 DNA sequence: TGTGCCAGCAGCGTAGGCGGGTACTCTGGAAACACCATATATTTT.

The J gene is TRBJ2-3, the V gene TRBV2; the match to TRBD2 covers 10 bases. V was clipped by 6 bases and J by 1 base; unmatched bases: 4. Germline loops: CDR1 SNHLY, CDR2 FYNNEI. The CDR3 has 15 amino acids. CDR3 in DNA: TGTGCCAGCAGCCCCCTAGCGGGGGGCACAGATACGCAGTATTTT. This sequence encodes CASSPLAGGTDTQYF.

V is TRBV30 and J is TRBJ1-2; D might be TRBD1 (5 bases). V gave up 5 bases and J gave up 5 bases, with 9 bases separating them. The CDR3 totals 11 residues. The germline gives CDR1 GTSNPN, CDR2 SVGIG (reference sequence). The CDR3 DNA reads as TGTGCCTGGGGGGGGTGGTATGGCTACACCTTC. Encoded protein: CAWGGWYGYTF.

This clone has only one observation. The V gene is TRBV7-2, the J gene TRBJ2-4; D might be TRBD2 (6 bases). V was shortened by 5 bases and J by 2 bases, with 13 bases between the two germline ends. Germline assignment: CDR1 SGHTA and CDR2 FQGNSA. The CDR3 is 15 amino acids. CDR3 in DNA: TGTGCCAGCAGCCGGGACTTCTTCTCCAAAAACATTCAGTACTTC. Its protein is CASSRDFFSKNIQYF. The full variable domain, rest sourced from reference TRBV7-2 and TRBJ2-4, is GAGVSQSPSNKVTEKGKDVELRCDPISGHTALYWYRQSLGQGLEFLIYFQGNSAPDKSGLPSDRFSAERTGGSVSTLTIQRTQQEDSAVYLCASSRDFFSKNIQYFGAGTRLSVL.

V is TRBV7-7 and J is TRBJ2-1, with 7 bases identical to TRBD1. Germline V gene data show CDR1 as SSHAT and CDR2 as FNYEAQ (reference sequence). V was clipped by 1 base and J by 5 bases; unmatched bases: 2. CDR3 length equals 14 residues. The CDR3 DNA reads TGTGCCAGCAGCTTAGGGGACAGTAACAATGAGCAGTTCTTC. Translation: CASSLGDSNNEQFF.

The chain links TRBV19 to TRBJ1-1, with a possible D match to TRBD1 (6 bases). CDR3 length: 17 amino acids. The V and J ends lost 1 base and 4 bases respectively, with 19 bases between them. Germline CDR1 reads LNHDA; CDR2 reads SQIVND (reference sequence). The CDR3 DNA reads as TGTGCCAGTAGTATAGTACGGGGAGCCATCAGGGGCACTGAAGCTTTCTTT. Protein: CASSIVRGAIRGTEAFF.

The chain has TRBV7-8 and TRBJ1-1; a weak D match, TRBD1 (6 bases). This CDR3 is 13 amino acids long. V was shortened by 6 bases and J by 6 bases, with 14 bases between the two germline ends. Germline values: CDR1 SGHVS, CDR2 FQNEAQ. This chain's CDR3 is CASSKQGRSEAFF. The CDR3 bases are TGTGCCAGCAGTAAACAGGGAAGGTCTGAAGCTTTCTTT.

This sequence joins TRBV19 and TRBJ1-2; the D is unclear. CDR3 size: 14 residues. V dropped 3 bases and J dropped 2 bases, with 10 bases sitting between them. Germline CDR1 and CDR2: LNHDA and SQIVND (reference sequence). This CDR3 is CASSILSGNYGYTF. In DNA, the CDR3 is TGTGCCAGTAGTATTCTGTCGGGGAACTATGGCTACACCTTC. Combining the CDR3 with reference TRBV19 and TRBJ1-2 gives the whole variable domain DGGITQSPKYLFRKEGQNVTLSCEQNLNHDAMYWYRQDPGQGLRLIYYSQIVNDFQKGDIAEGYSVSREKKESFPLTVTSAQKNPTAFYLCASSILSGNYGYTFGSGTRLTVV.

V is TRBV18 and J is TRBJ2-1, with 11 bases fitting TRBD1. This CDR3 region has 16 residues. The germline V gene encodes CDR1 KGHSH and CDR2 LQKENI. V trimming: 3 bases; J trimming: 7 bases; junction bases outside the gene matches: 8. The CDR3 loop reads CASSPLGQGARNEQFF. The CDR3 coding sequence is TGTGCCAGCTCACCCCTCGGACAGGGGGCTCGTAATGAGCAGTTCTTC.

This clone was counted only a few times. The V gene is TRBV5-1, the J gene TRBJ1-1, with D perhaps TRBD1 (6 bases). Germline loops: CDR1 SGHRS, CDR2 YFSETQ. Trimming left V 2 bases short and J 1 base short, with 9 bases between. This CDR3 has 14 amino acids. The CDR3 reads CASSFWDTNTEAFF. DNA for the CDR3: TGCGCCAGCAGCTTTTGGGACACGAACACTGAAGCTTTCTTT.